This TCR beta chain was retrieved from a study of blood T cell repertoires in COVID-19 (TCRdb year 2020). With respect to the entire study: Samples covering the acute and convalescent phases of COVID-19 were provided by collaborators in the United States, Italy and Spain. The prospective study material was composed of cDNA or gDNA derived from T cells, B-cell-depleted T cells, or PBMCs. Subjects who had been exposed to COVID-19, were actively infected with it, or had recovered from it provided the deeply sampled blood TCRbeta repertoires that made up the dataset. The repertoires were made available in a free public database intended to serve as a resource for research on the immune response to SARS-CoV-2. Samples were obtained from the ongoing ImmuneRACE study (first 160 participants) and from some 1,300 subjects provided by 6 global collaborators. A de-identified subject ID, COVID-19 status, age in years and sex were almost always included in the sample metadata. Where available, HLA class I and class II types were obtained from metadata supplied by the sample provider rather than from assay-based typing. Overall results and qualifications from the work: Clinical and demographic metadata were provided uncurated, with the amount varying by source and participant.

The immunoSEQ Assay, a bias-controlled multiplex PCR, was used to amplify TCRbeta CDR3 regions from genomic DNA. The original pipeline was this. Nucleated cell counts per sample were estimated from amplification of reference gene primers within the assay. Sequence reads were collapsed and filtered to measure the absolute abundance of every unique TCRbeta CDR3 rearrangement. For each sample, productive Simpson clonality was calculated as the square root of Simpson's diversity index across productive rearrangements. TCRdb obtained this table from immuneACCESS and retained in-frame rearrangements with V and J assigned. These tables miss some clones; where compared with another copy, unresolved V genes account for less than half of the shortfall, and the remainder is unexplained. V, J and clone size were drawn from that table, and D and trimming were deduced from the DNA. This sample holds just over 300,000 clones; roughly 89% were observed only once. The ten most abundant clones make up around 4.4% of the sample.

Enrolling through a virtual design, the prospective study's participants ranged in age from roughly 18 to 90 years and lived across some 22 United States geographic areas. Cohort assignment in the prospective study relied on participant-reported clinical history from a screening survey and a study questionnaire. Each participant in the prospective study had whole blood, serum and a nasopharyngeal or oropharyngeal swab collected by mobile phlebotomists. Additional blood draws and questionnaires over an approximately 2-month period could optionally be provided by prospective study participants. Blood samples from the prospective study were shipped frozen or at room temperature prior to DNA extraction. This clone was recorded only once. Its antigen target is currently unknown. No base quality information exists; no much larger clone differs at one position. According to the germline V gene (reference sequence), CDR1 reads LGHDT and CDR2 reads YNNKEL. V is trimmed back by 4 bases and J by 5 bases, and the junction contains 8 bases that no gene match accounts for. Counted from cysteine to phenylalanine, this CDR3 has 15 amino acids. CDR3 DNA only is kept here, 45 bases in frame from base 1.

This receptor was taken from a woman in her late teens or twenties with acute COVID-19. Sample: PBMCs or T cells enriched from blood (not recorded which). Rearrangement joined TRBV3-1 (or the pseudogene TRBV3-2) to TRBJ2-7, with TRBD2 matching 10 junction bases. The CDR3 protein is CASSRASGSIDEQYF. The sequence in DNA is TGTGCCAGCAGCCGGGCTAGCGGGAGTATCGACGAGCAGTACTTC.